Presented here are 12 T cell receptor beta chains from one specimen sequenced in a study of T cells in Graves' hyperthyroidism and ophthalmopathy. TCR beta CDR3 regions were amplified from RNA transcripts. HTBI primers were the set used in a first-round RT-PCR of the TCR CDR3. TCRdb independently ran MiXCR on the multiplex PCR reads; one entry per CDR3 protein. Here the sample spans about 500,000 distinct CDR3 sequences, 15% to 20% being singletons. Sequencing was carried out using blood. Receptors were obtained from a woman in her late teens or twenties with Graves' ophthalmopathy.

The chain combines TRBV7-9 with TRBJ2-7, with D possibly being TRBD1 or TRBD2 (5 bases each). With 5 bases removed from V and 0 bases from J, the gap between germline ends came to 11 bases. Germline lookup yields CDR1 SEHNR and CDR2 FQNEAQ (reference sequence). This CDR3 spans 14 amino acids. The CDR3 here is CASSPLGVSYEQYF. The CDR3 coding sequence is TGTGCCAGCAGCCCATTGGGGGTCTCCTACGAGCAGTACTTC.

This chain connects TRBV19 to TRBJ2-7; TRBD1 or TRBD2 may be the D gene (5 bases each). The CDR3 consists of 18 residues. The V end was cut by 5 bases, the J end by 0 bases, with 23 bases between. The V gene's germline CDR1 is LNHDA and CDR2 SQIVND (reference sequence). The CDR3 loop is CASSFLRGEGPSSYEQYF. The CDR3 DNA reads as TGTGCCAGTAGTTTTCTCCGGGGTGAGGGGCCCAGCTCCTACGAGCAGTACTTC.

This clonotype was detected ten times or more. The rearrangement uses TRBV12-3 or TRBV12-4 and TRBJ1-2, with TRBD1 matching over 8 bases. V shed 6 bases and J 7 bases; nucleotides not matched to a gene: 4. This CDR3 is 12 amino acids long. DNA for the CDR3: TGTGCCAGCAGCCCAGGGGGCAGTGGCTACACCTTC. Encoded protein: CASSPGGSGYTF.

This clonotype was observed at least ten times. J is TRBJ2-1 and V is TRBV27, with 7 bases that match TRBD2. This CDR3 region has 19 residues. Trimming took 2 bases from V and 7 from J; bases not matched to a gene: 20. Germline-derived CDR1 and CDR2 are MNHEY and SMNVEV (reference sequence). DNA for the CDR3: TGTGCCAGCAGTTTAAGTGGACTAACCCTTCCTAGCGGATATAATGAGCAGTTCTTC. This translates into CASSLSGLTLPSGYNEQFF.

This chain joins TRBV12-3 or TRBV12-4 and TRBJ2-7; D is undetermined. CDR3 size: 11 residues. V lost 3 bases, J lost 8 bases, and 8 bases lay in between. DNA for the CDR3: TGTGCCAGCAGTTTCAACTCCCAGCAGTACTTC. This gives the protein CASSFNSQQYF.

The sample holds many counts of this clonotype. This sequence joins TRBV28 and TRBJ1-1; D is possibly TRBD1 (5 bases). The CDR3 covers 14 residues. CDR1 and CDR2 (germline): MDHEN, SYDVKM. V lost 6 bases, J lost 2 bases, and 13 bases lay in between. The CDR3 DNA follows: TGTGCCAGCAGATACAGGACTACCAACACTGAAGCTTTCTTT. Its translation is CASRYRTTNTEAFF. Full variable domain (remainder filled in from reference TRBV28 and TRBJ1-1): DVKVTQSSRYLVKRTGEKVFLECVQDMDHENMFWYRQDPGLGLRLIYFSYDVKMKEKGDIPEGYSVSREKKERFSLILESASTNQTSMYLCASRYRTTNTEAFFGQGTRLTVV.

This clonotype was seen ten or more times. The chain carries TRBV7-9 and TRBJ2-7; TRBD2 matches 7 bases. V dropped 5 bases and J dropped 4; count of bases not matched to a gene: 11. Germline CDR1 SEHNR, CDR2 FQNEAQ (reference sequence). The CDR3 contains 15 residues. CDR3 sequence: CASSPAGTITYEQYF. The CDR3 DNA reads as TGTGCCAGCAGCCCAGCCGGGACTATAACTTACGAGCAGTACTTC. Full variable domain (missing parts from reference TRBV7-9 and TRBJ2-7): DTGVSQNPRHKITKRGQNVTFRCDPISEHNRLYWYRQTLGQGPEFLTYFQNEAQLEKSRLLSDRFSAERPKGSFSTLEIQRTEQGDSAMYLCASSPAGTITYEQYFGPGTRLTVT.

This rearrangement joins TRBV5-5 to TRBJ2-1; TRBD2 matches at 9 bases. Per the germline V gene, CDR1 is SGHKS and CDR2 is YYEKEE (reference sequence). The ends lost 4 bases at V and 6 bases at J; junction bases unmatched: 14. The CDR3 consists of 17 residues. CDR3: CASSQDLEGLAVNEQFF. In nucleotides, the CDR3 is TGTGCCAGCAGCCAAGATCTCGAGGGACTAGCTGTCAATGAGCAGTTCTTC.

The rearrangement links TRBV13 to TRBJ2-7; TRBD1 matches at 9 bases. Germline CDR1 PRHDT, CDR2 FYEKMQ (reference sequence). The CDR3 is 15 amino acids. V lost 5 bases to trimming and J lost 2 bases; unmatched junction nucleotides: 7. CDR3 bases: TGTGCCAGCAGCCTCGGGACAGGGATTCCCTACGAGCAGTACTTC. This sequence encodes CASSLGTGIPYEQYF. The full variable domain, completed using reference TRBV13 and TRBJ2-7, is AAGVIQSPRHLIKEKRETATLKCYPIPRHDTVYWYQQGPGQDPQFLISFYEKMQSDKGSIPDRFSAQQFSDYHSELNMSSLELGDSALYFCASSLGTGIPYEQYFGPGTRLTVT.

This clonotype was detected a few times. This chain links TRBV30 with TRBJ2-3; no clear D. Between the trimmed V and J ends, which lost 5 bases and 3 bases, there was a span of 21 bases. CDR1 GTSNPN and CDR2 SVGIG come from the germline V gene (reference sequence). CDR3 length: 16 amino acids. Written as DNA, the CDR3 is TGTGCCTGGCTCCCCCGGTGGCTAGAACCTACAGATACGCAGTATTTT. Protein sequence: CAWLPRWLEPTDTQYF.

This rearrangement joins TRBV7-9 to TRBJ1-6, with D possibly TRBD1 on 5 matching bases. V lost 1 base and J 7 bases, leaving 11 bases between the germline ends. The CDR3 has 15 residues. The germline V gene encodes CDR1 SEHNR and CDR2 FQNEAQ (reference sequence). CDR3 in DNA: TGTGCCAGCAGCTTAGTGCAGGGAGAGAATTCACCCCTCCACTTT. Amino acid sequence: CASSLVQGENSPLHF.

A remark on this clonotype: A clone one base away is much larger, so this may be a read error. The chain recombines TRBV5-1 with TRBJ1-2, with D tentatively TRBD1 (5 bases). Looked up from germline, CDR1 is SGHRS and CDR2 is YFSETQ. Trimming pared 5 bases from V and 4 bases from J, leaving 18 bases between. CDR3 length: 15 amino acids. Here the CDR3 DNA reads TGCGCCAGCAGTCCGATAGGGGCTCTCCCCTATGGCTACACCTTC. Amino acids: CASSPIGALPYGYTF.